Presented here are 7 T cell receptor beta chains from one specimen sequenced in a study of shared clonotypes between healthy human individuals. Profiling relied on immunoSEQ multiplex PCR, and the TCRdb table lists in-frame clones only, not all of them. This sample yields 2 million to 2.5 million clones, of which roughly 95% are seen a single time; over 0.1% belongs to the top ten. The sequencing sample was made of naive CD4+ T cells sorted from blood. Subset here: CD45RA+ positively selected. Receptors were obtained from a man aged 18 to 29 in good health.

The J gene is TRBJ2-5, the V gene TRBV9, with D hard to call. This CDR3 is built from 13 residues. Germline CDR1 reads SGDLS; CDR2 reads YYNGEE. V dropped 2 bases and J dropped 2 bases, with 7 bases sitting between them. Here the CDR3 DNA reads TGTGCCAGCAGCGTCAAGGGTCAAGAGACCCAGTACTTC. Its translation: CASSVKGQETQYF.

The chain has TRBV28 and TRBJ2-7, with 10 bases that match TRBD1. V dropped 5 bases and J dropped 5; count of bases not matched to a gene: 9. The germline V gene has CDR1 MDHEN and CDR2 SYDVKM. The CDR3 runs to 15 residues. CDR3 residues: CASSTSGQGFDEQYF. The CDR3 region has the DNA TGTGCCAGCAGTACCTCGGGACAGGGGTTCGACGAGCAGTACTTC. The entire variable domain, with the rest obtained from reference TRBV28 and TRBJ2-7, is as follows: DVKVTQSSRYLVKRTGEKVFLECVQDMDHENMFWYRQDPGLGLRLIYFSYDVKMKEKGDIPEGYSVSREKKERFSLILESASTNQTSMYLCASSTSGQGFDEQYFGPGTRLTVT.

About this clone itself: This sample includes further DNA sequences coding for the same CDR3. The chain uses TRBV27 and TRBJ2-5; 7 nucleotides match TRBD1. The CDR3 is made up of 13 amino acids. Germline V gives CDR1 MNHEY, CDR2 SMNVEV (reference sequence). The J segment lost 1 base and the V segment lost 4 bases, leaving 0 bases of the junction unmatched. The CDR3 coding sequence is TGTGCCAGCAGTTGGACAGGCCAAGAGACCCAGTACTTC. It translates to CASSWTGQETQYF.

This chain connects TRBV10-2 to TRBJ2-5; D unclear. Trimming shortened V by 3 bases and J by 1 base, and 12 bases separated the two germline ends. The CDR3 loop spans 15 amino acids. CDR1 WSHSY and CDR2 SAAADI come from the germline V gene. CDR3 loop: CASSEGVVLQETQYF. The CDR3 region has the DNA TGCGCCAGCAGTGAAGGCGTCGTCCTCCAAGAGACCCAGTACTTC.

This clone was detected once. The chain joins TRBV5-1 to TRBJ1-4; 9 nucleotides line up with TRBD1. The V gene end was trimmed by 4 bases and the J gene end by 6 bases; junction bases not matched to a gene: 7. The CDR3 extends over 15 amino acids. Germline lookup yields CDR1 SGHRS and CDR2 YFSETQ. CDR3 residues: CASSPGDREYEKLFF. CDR3 DNA sequence: TGCGCCAGCAGCCCCGGGGACAGGGAATATGAAAAACTGTTTTTT.

The J gene is TRBJ2-3, the V gene TRBV28, with D uncertain. Germline CDR1 MDHEN, CDR2 SYDVKM. Trimming removed 5 bases from V and 5 bases from J, with 11 bases in between. CDR3 length equals 13 residues. The CDR3 loop reads CASSTPPIDTQYF. The CDR3 DNA sequence: TGTGCCAGCAGTACTCCTCCAATAGATACGCAGTATTTT.

This chain joins TRBV2 and TRBJ1-5; unclear D gene. V was pared by 7 bases and J by 5 bases, with 9 bases between. The CDR3 covers 12 residues. Germline CDR1 SNHLY, CDR2 FYNNEI. As DNA, the CDR3 is TGTGCCAGCAAGGCTGGGGATCAGCCCCAGCATTTT. It specifies CASKAGDQPQHF.